This T cell receptor beta chain derives from a study of T and B cells in COVID-19 patients. Turning to the study itself: Active-infection patients were older, median 67 years, than recovered patients, median approximately 36 years. Comorbidities linked to unfavorable COVID-19 outcome were present in about 90% of the roughly 20 active-infection patients.

BIOMED2 TRB-A/B primer pools were used in multiplex TRB PCR. TCRdb reprocessed the multiplex PCR reads via MiXCR and lists one record per CDR3 protein. The sample records about 7,800 distinct CDR3 sequences, 35% to 50% being singletons. TRB was amplified from around 250-500 ng of blood genomic DNA. This CDR3 has 15 amino acids. Between the trimmed V and J ends, which lost 6 bases and 6 bases, there was a span of 20 bases. Germline CDR1 and CDR2: LNHDA and SQIVND (reference sequence). The V and J genes are TRBV19 and TRBJ1-1; no clear D. The clonotype comes from a human donor who had recovered from COVID-19. What was sequenced was blood. CDR3 loop: CASRLSIGERPEAFF. The DNA for the CDR3 is TGTGCCAGTAGGCTATCAATTGGGGAGCGGCCTGAAGCTTTCTTT.